The following is a T cell receptor beta chain sequence with its context. Antigen specificity is unknown. This table comes from immunoSEQ multiplex PCR, and its TCRdb copy is limited to in-frame clones, with some not included. The table has about 110,000 clones, 86% seen once. The data are from a study of T cell responses to AZD1222 COVID-19 vaccine. Points from the study as a whole: Dominant CD4 TCR responses targeted spike regions 160-218 and 743-854.

The sequence derives from an adult in good health. The source was peripheral blood, collected on day 0 of AZD1222 vaccination.

Here the CDR3 DNA reads TGCGCCAGCAGCTTGGGACCACAGGAGGAAAAACTGTTTTTT. This codes for CASSLGPQEEKLFF. The genes are TRBV5-1 and TRBJ1-4, with D possibly TRBD1 on 5 matching bases. This CDR3 comprises 14 residues. With 0 bases removed from V and 8 bases from J, the gap between germline ends came to 11 bases. Germline V gene lookup returns CDR1 SGHRS and CDR2 YFSETQ.